The sequence of this T cell receptor beta chain was determined in a study of post-analysis software for immune sequencing data. Points from the study as a whole: In patients, TRBV5-6, TRBV5-1 and TRBV20-1 belonged to four or five TRBV segments found more frequently than in controls.

A word on this clonotype: Its cognate antigen is unknown. This may stem from a read error, because a much larger clone lies one nucleotide away.

This CDR3 is built from 16 residues. Per the germline V gene, CDR1 is SGHRS and CDR2 is YFSETQ. Carried by the TCR beta cDNA libraries were unique molecular identifiers. TCRdb reprocessed the PCR reads via MiXCR and lists one record per CDR3 protein. In the table there are under 200,000 distinct CDR3 sequences, around 29% of which are singletons. Input material: blood. The chain couples TRBV5-1 to TRBJ2-5; 9 bases align to TRBD1. The assigned J gene may be wrong: the sequence end matches TRBJ2-7 better. The origin of this receptor is a girl aged 2-17 years with multiple sclerosis. CDR3 loop: CASSLGCGQGLYEQYF. CDR3 in DNA: TGCGCCAGCAGCTTGGGTTGTGGACAGGGGCTTTACGAGCAGTACTTC.